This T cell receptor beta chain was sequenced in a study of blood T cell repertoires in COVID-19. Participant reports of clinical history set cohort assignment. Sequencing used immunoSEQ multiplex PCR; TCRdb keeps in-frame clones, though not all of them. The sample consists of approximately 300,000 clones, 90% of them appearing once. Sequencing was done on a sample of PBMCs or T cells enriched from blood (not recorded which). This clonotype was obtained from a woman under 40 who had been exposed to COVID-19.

The CDR3, as DNA: TGTGCCAGCAGCCCGGGACTAGGGGTAGCAAACAATGAGCAGTTCTTC. It encodes CASSPGLGVANNEQFF. This chain joins TRBV21-1 and TRBJ2-1; TRBD2 is the table's D call, not checked against the DNA. TRBV21-1 is designated a pseudogene. The CDR3 is 16 amino acids.